The rows below give T cell receptor beta chains drawn from one sample of a study of cytomegalovirus exposure and HLA in healthy donors. Libraries were prepared by immunoSEQ multiplex PCR; TCRdb keeps only in-frame clonotypes and omits some of them. Altogether some 130,000 clones are present, approximately 61% being singletons, with the ten largest covering more than 1.5%. What was sequenced was PBMCs. The receptors were sampled from a human donor in good health. Both conserved end residues are part of each CDR3. The D gene is left open where the match is weak. Where a row states a size, it is once, few, many or the class of an expanded clone; other rows omit it.

>TRBJ2-1|.|TRBV29-1|.
TGCAGCGTTGAGCGCCAGGGGGGTTTTGAGCAGTTCTTC
CSVERQGGFEQFF
>TRBJ2-7|.|TRBV11-2|TRBD2
TGTGCCAGCAGCTTATCGGGACTAGATTCCCACGAGCAGTACTTC
CASSLSGLDSHEQYF
>TRBJ2-7|few|TRBV25-1|TRBD1
TGTGCCAGCAGTCCTCGGGACAGGGGGTGGAACGAGCAGTACTTC
CASSPRDRGWNEQYF
>TRBJ2-7|.|TRBV5-1|.
TGCGCCAGCAGCTCCAGCTGGACACCAACCTACGAGCAGTACTTC
CASSSSWTPTYEQYF
>TRBJ2-7|.|TRBV5-1|TRBD1
TGCGCCAGCGACCCCGGGACAGGGTACGAGCAGTACTTC
CASDPGTGYEQYF
>TRBJ2-5|.|TRBV4-2|.
TGTGCCAGCAGCGAGCAAGCGGATACAGAGACCCAGTACTTC
CASSEQADTETQYF
>TRBJ2-3|.|TRBV6-1|.
TGTGCCAGCAGGACACCTGCCACAGATACGCAGTATTTT
CASRTPATDTQYF
>TRBJ1-5|.|TRBV7-8|.
TGTGCCAGCAGCTTATCCTATCAGCCCCAGCATTTT
CASSLSYQPQHF
>TRBJ2-5|few|TRBV7-9|TRBD2
TGTGCCAGCAGCTTAGATCCTAGCGGCCAAGAGACCCAGTACTTC
CASSLDPSGQETQYF
>TRBJ2-3|.|TRBV5-1|.
TGCGCCAGCAGCTTGGGGGGCGTGGTAGATACGCAGTATTTT
CASSLGGVVDTQYF
>TRBJ2-7|.|TRBV5-1|TRBD2
TGCGCCAGCAGCTCGTCAAGGGCGGGAGGTGGGAACGAGCAGTACTTC
CASSSSRAGGGNEQYF
>TRBJ2-3|few|TRBV28|TRBD2
TGTGCCAGCATGGTAACTAGCGGGAGGCTCGATACGCAGTATTTT
CASMVTSGRLDTQYF
>TRBJ2-7|.|TRBV28|.
TGTGCCAGCAGCCTGGGACACTACGAGCAGTACTTC
CASSLGHYEQYF
>TRBJ2-2|.|TRBV7-9|.
TGTGCCAGCAGCCGAACGACAGGTTCGCCCTGGGAGCTGTTTTTT
CASSRTTGSPWELFF
>TRBJ1-1|.|TRBV5-1|TRBD1
TGCGCCAGCAGCCGGGGACAGGGGGGGACTGAAGCTTTCTTT
CASSRGQGGTEAFF
>TRBJ2-3|.|TRBV9|TRBD2
TGTGCCAGCAGCGTGAGCGGGAGTGGCACAGATACGCAGTATTTT
CASSVSGSGTDTQYF
>TRBJ2-3|.|TRBV11-2|TRBD1
TGTGCCAGCGGCCGGGACAGAGTCACAGATACGCAGTATTTT
CASGRDRVTDTQYF
>TRBJ2-3|few|TRBV7-9|TRBD2
TGTGCCAGCAGCGCCGGGACTAGCGGGTTCAAGCAGTATTTT
CASSAGTSGFKQYF
>TRBJ2-5|.|TRBV5-6|.
TGTGCCAGCACCCCTCCGGGACACCATGCCCCGTACTTC
CASTPPGHHAPYF
>TRBJ2-1|.|TRBV29-1|.
TGCAGCGTTGACAATGGGGGCAGGCCTAATGAGCAGTTCTTC
CSVDNGGRPNEQFF
>TRBJ1-4|.|TRBV9|.
TGTGCCAGCAGCGTAGGACTTGCAACTAATGAAAAACTGTTTTTT
CASSVGLATNEKLFF
>TRBJ1-2|.|TRBV15|.
TGTGCCACCAGCAAAAAGACAGGAGAATATGGCTACACCTTC
CATSKKTGEYGYTF
>TRBJ2-7|.|TRBV7-9|TRBD1
TGTGCCAGCAGCCACCGGGACAGGGGGCTTCACGAGCAGTACTTC
CASSHRDRGLHEQYF
>TRBJ2-1|.|TRBV5-6|TRBD2
TGTGCCAGCGCCTGGGGGGGGAACACTCTCAATGAGCAGTTCTTC
CASAWGGNTLNEQFF
>TRBJ2-2|.|TRBV19|.
TGTGCCAGTAGTAAATTTCCGGCCGGGGAGCTGTTTTTT
CASSKFPAGELFF
>TRBJ1-1|.|TRBV6-1|.
TGTGCCAGCAGCGCGTTTGAACGGTTGAACACTGAAGCTTTCTTT
CASSAFERLNTEAFF
>TRBJ1-5|few|TRBV18|TRBD1
TGTGCCAGCTCACCGCCAGACAGGGGGCAGCCCCAGCATTTT
CASSPPDRGQPQHF
>TRBJ1-4|few|TRBV25-1|TRBD1
TGTGCCAGCAGTACGGACAGGGGGAAGAAGACTAATGAAAAACTGTTTTTT
CASSTDRGKKTNEKLFF
>TRBJ1-2|.|TRBV6-5|.
TGTGCCAGCAGCCCCGACAGCAGCTATGGCTACACCTTC
CASSPDSSYGYTF
>TRBJ2-2|.|TRBV5-1|.
TGCGCCAGCAGCTTGGCCGCGCGGGGAAACACCGGGGAGCTGTTTTTT
CASSLAARGNTGELFF
>TRBJ2-1|.|TRBV4-1|.
TGCGCCAGCAGCCAAGATTACCCAGGCCGTACCAATGAGCAGTTCTTC
CASSQDYPGRTNEQFF
>TRBJ2-3|.|TRBV9|TRBD2
TGTGCCAGCAGCGCGGGGGGGAATACGCAGTATTTT
CASSAGGNTQYF
>TRBJ2-2|.|TRBV10-2|.
TGCGCCAGCAGTCCCGGGACAAACACCGGGGAGCTGTTTTTT
CASSPGTNTGELFF
>TRBJ2-2|.|TRBV6-1|.
TGTGCCAGCAGTGAAGTGGCCACCGGGGAGCTGTTTTTT
CASSEVATGELFF
>TRBJ2-7|.|TRBV28|.
TGTGCCAGCACCGCTAGCTCCTACGAGCAGTACTTC
CASTASSYEQYF
>TRBJ2-1|.|TRBV2|TRBD2
TGTGCCAGCAGTCAAACGGGACTAGCGGTTAACAATGAGCAGTTCTTC
CASSQTGLAVNNEQFF
>TRBJ2-5|.|TRBV28|TRBD2
TGTGCCACGGGACTAGCGGGAGTTGGGGGGAGAGAACAAGAGACCCAGTACTTC
CATGLAGVGGREQETQYF
>TRBJ2-5|.|TRBV6-5|TRBD1
TGTGCCAGCAGTGAATACAGGGGGCATGAGACCCAGTACTTC
CASSEYRGHETQYF
>TRBJ2-7|.|TRBV10-3|TRBD1
TGTGCCATCTCTGGACAGGGTGACTACGAGCAGTACTTC
CAISGQGDYEQYF
>TRBJ1-4|.|TRBV7-9|TRBD1
TGTGCCAGCACCCTTGGGGGACAGGGTGATGAAAAACTGTTTTTT
CASTLGGQGDEKLFF
>TRBJ2-3|.|TRBV2|TRBD1
TGTGCCAGCAGCAGACAGGGCCCCTCAAGCACAGATACGCAGTATTTT
CASSRQGPSSTDTQYF
>TRBJ2-5|.|TRBV5-1|.
TGCGCCAGCAGCTCCCAGGGGACCCCCCAAGAGACCCAGTACTTC
CASSSQGTPQETQYF
>TRBJ2-6|few|TRBV18|TRBD1
TGTGCCAGCTCACCAGGACAGGTCTCTGGGGCCAACGTCCTGACTTTC
CASSPGQVSGANVLTF
>TRBJ2-3|.|TRBV5-1|.
TGCGCCAGCAGCTTGTGGGCCGCCGCAGATACGCAGTATTTT
CASSLWAAADTQYF
>TRBJ2-7|.|TRBV21-1|.
TGTGCCAGCATCCCCCGGACAGGGGACGCCTACGAGCAGTACTTC
CASIPRTGDAYEQYF
>TRBJ2-1|few|TRBV5-6|TRBD2
TGTGCCAGCAGCTTGGGGGGGGGATACAATGAGCAGTTCTTC
CASSLGGGYNEQFF
>TRBJ1-1|.|TRBV5-1|TRBD1
TGCGCCAGCAGCGCCCTAGGACAGGGAGATGGCACTGAAGCTTTCTTT
CASSALGQGDGTEAFF
>TRBJ2-1|.|TRBV18|.
TGTGCCAGCTCACCATCAGGGATCGGCAATGAGCAGTTCTTC
CASSPSGIGNEQFF
>TRBJ2-5|once|TRBV27|TRBD1
TGTGCCAGCAGTCCCCTAAAACCCAGGGGGCCGCAAGAGACCCAGTACTTC
CASSPLKPRGPQETQYF
>TRBJ1-1|.|TRBV28|.
TGTGCCAGCAGTATCCCCCCGCAGGGGTTGAACACTGAAGCTTTCTTT
CASSIPPQGLNTEAFF
>TRBJ1-2|few|TRBV6-5|.
TGTGCCAGCAGTTATTGGCAGGGGAACTATGGCTACACCTTC
CASSYWQGNYGYTF
>TRBJ1-2|few|TRBV7-8|TRBD1
TGTGCCAGCAGCACTGACAGGGGGCGGAGTGGCTACACCTTC
CASSTDRGRSGYTF
>TRBJ2-5|.|TRBV4-1|TRBD2
TGCGCCAGCAGCCAATTGCCCGGGGGGTCCCAAGAGACCCAGTACTTC
CASSQLPGGSQETQYF
>TRBJ2-1|.|TRBV28|.
TGTGCCAGCAGTACCATCCAAGCGGAGCCCCCGTACAATGAGCAGTTCTTC
CASSTIQAEPPYNEQFF
>TRBJ2-7|.|TRBV27|TRBD2
TGTGCCAGCAGTTCTATAGGGACTAGCGGGATAAACGAGCAGTACTTC
CASSSIGTSGINEQYF
>TRBJ2-7|few|TRBV28|.
TGTGCCAGCAGACCCCCGGGGAACTACGAGCAGTACTTC
CASRPPGNYEQYF
>TRBJ2-5|.|TRBV11-1|.
TGTGCCAGCAGCTCTAACAGGGACGCGGAGACCCAGTACTTC
CASSSNRDAETQYF
>TRBJ2-7|few|TRBV9|TRBD1
TGTGCCAGCAGCGCCGGCCCGGGACAGGGGAGCTACGAGCAGTACTTC
CASSAGPGQGSYEQYF
>TRBJ2-1|.|TRBV6-5|.
TGTGCCAGCAGTTCTGACAGAGAATTCGACAATGAGCAGTTCTTC
CASSSDREFDNEQFF